This is a list of T cell receptor beta chains from one sample in a study of T cell responses to AZD1222 COVID-19 vaccine. The data were produced by immunoSEQ multiplex PCR, yet TCRdb's version contains in-frame clones alone and is incomplete. The sample shows over 75,000 clones, over 85% of them seen only once. Material: peripheral blood, obtained on day 0 of AZD1222 vaccination. The source of these receptors is an adult in good health. Each CDR3 is given without its conserved first and last residue. Each record gives: J gene, V gene, CDR3 length, CDR3 protein.

>TRBJ1-5|TRBV7-9|12
ASSLGQGIQPQH
>TRBJ1-5|TRBV7-9|12
ASSLAGEYQPQH
>TRBJ2-1|TRBV4-1|14
ASSQAEGRTYNEQF
>TRBJ1-2|TRBV9|12
ASSVVSGTGGYT
>TRBJ1-3|TRBV6-1|14
ASSEAAGGGGNTIY
>TRBJ2-1|TRBV30|18
AWDSGTSGRVERSYNEQF
>TRBJ1-2|TRBV6-5|12
ASSYSRGVYGYT
>TRBJ1-5|TRBV7-4|12
ASRPRQGAKPQH
>TRBJ1-4|TRBV7-4|13
ASSLNEGTNEKLF
>TRBJ1-3|TRBV9|14
ASSATGRRSGNTIY
>TRBJ1-1|TRBV6-1|12
ASSEGWGSAEAF
>TRBJ2-1|TRBV7-9|11
ASSHSGKNEQF
>TRBJ1-6|TRBV6-5|13
ASSLRRQGNSPLH
>TRBJ2-7|TRBV5-1|11
ASSWTGLNEQY
>TRBJ2-7|TRBV6-5|9
ASSLIYEQY
>TRBJ1-5|TRBV4-1|11
ASSQQVLGPQH
>TRBJ2-7|TRBV4-1|13
ASSQVPRDFDEQY
>TRBJ1-5|TRBV24-1|12
ATSGRLSNQPQH
>TRBJ1-1|TRBV5-1|12
ASRSGTTNTEAF
>TRBJ1-4|TRBV11-2|11
ASSVGPSEKLF
>TRBJ1-2|TRBV6-5|11
ASSYEVNYGYT
>TRBJ2-5|TRBV7-9|11
ASSLAIQETQY
>TRBJ1-2|TRBV5-1|11
ASSLDASFGYT
>TRBJ2-5|TRBV24-1|15
ATSDLPGTSQQETQY
>TRBJ2-7|TRBV6-5|12
ASSSRTGLYEQY
>TRBJ2-7|TRBV5-1|9
ASSLGPEQY
>TRBJ1-2|TRBV2|15
ASRTPGQGTVTEGYT
>TRBJ1-1|TRBV6-5|13
ASSYSTGGVTEAF
>TRBJ1-1|TRBV6-5|11
ASRPRTGTEAF
>TRBJ2-2|TRBV4-1|15
ASSQDEDRGATGELF
>TRBJ2-5|TRBV27|13
ASSPLAGEVETQY
>TRBJ1-1|TRBV4-1|13
ASSHNSGTNTEAF
>TRBJ1-3|TRBV15|14
ATSDFDWNSGNTIY
>TRBJ1-6|TRBV2|12
ASSQDSGNSPLH
>TRBJ1-1|TRBV5-1|13
ASSPDTGKVTEAF
>TRBJ1-1|TRBV11-2|12
ASSLVRGNTEAF
>TRBJ2-1|TRBV6-4|12
ASSLQGANNEQF
>TRBJ1-1|TRBV19|12
ASSTKLVNTEAF
>TRBJ2-1|TRBV6-5|13
ASSPSEGPYNEQF
>TRBJ2-1|TRBV20-1|12
SASDRSSYNEQF
>TRBJ1-1|TRBV25-1|10
ASSDRGTEAF
>TRBJ2-2|TRBV6-5|12
ASSSQGDTGELF
>TRBJ1-1|TRBV5-1|9
ASSLGTEAF
>TRBJ2-1|TRBV19|11
ASSGQLYNEQF